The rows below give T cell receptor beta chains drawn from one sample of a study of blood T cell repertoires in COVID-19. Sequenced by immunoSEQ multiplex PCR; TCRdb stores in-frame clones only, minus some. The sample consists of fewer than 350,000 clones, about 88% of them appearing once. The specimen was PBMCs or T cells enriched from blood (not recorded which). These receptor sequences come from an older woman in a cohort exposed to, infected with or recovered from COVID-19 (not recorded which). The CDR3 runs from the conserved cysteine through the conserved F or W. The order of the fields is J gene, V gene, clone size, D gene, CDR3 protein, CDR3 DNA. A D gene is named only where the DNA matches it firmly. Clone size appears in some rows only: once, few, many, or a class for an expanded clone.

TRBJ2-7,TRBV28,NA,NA,CASTGAAGPRPYEQYF,TGTGCCAGCACCGGAGCCGCGGGCCCGAGACCATACGAGCAGTACTTC
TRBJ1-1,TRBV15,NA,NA,CATSRDLAGNTEAFF,TGTGCCACCAGCAGAGATCTAGCAGGGAACACTGAAGCTTTCTTT
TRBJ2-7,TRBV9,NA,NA,CASSVAGDLGTDEQYF,TGTGCCAGCAGCGTAGCCGGGGACTTGGGTACGGACGAGCAGTACTTC
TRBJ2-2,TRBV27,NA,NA,CASSPRGNTGELFF,TGTGCCAGCAGTCCCAGGGGGAACACCGGGGAGCTGTTTTTT
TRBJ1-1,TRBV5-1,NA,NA,CASSLAHPGNTEAFF,TGCGCCAGCAGCTTGGCCCATCCGGGGAACACTGAAGCTTTCTTT
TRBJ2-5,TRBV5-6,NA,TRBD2,CASASGRGETQYF,TGTGCCAGCGCGAGCGGGAGAGGAGAGACCCAGTACTTC
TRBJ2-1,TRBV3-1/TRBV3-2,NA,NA,CASSPRQNEQFF,TGTGCCAGCAGTCCCCGACAAAATGAGCAGTTCTTC
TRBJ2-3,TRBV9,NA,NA,CASSRYTPSTDTQYF,TGTGCCAGCAGCCGATATACACCTAGCACAGATACGCAGTATTTT
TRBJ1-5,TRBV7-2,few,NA,CASSLGSQTYQPQHF,TGTGCCAGCAGCTTAGGTTCACAGACCTATCAGCCCCAGCATTTT
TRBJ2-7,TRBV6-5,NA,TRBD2,CASNKRGIYEQYF,TGTGCCAGCAACAAGCGGGGTATCTACGAGCAGTACTTC
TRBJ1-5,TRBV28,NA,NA,CASSFSPGNQPQHF,TGTGCCAGCAGTTTCAGTCCCGGCAATCAGCCCCAGCATTTT
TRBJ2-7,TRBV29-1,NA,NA,CSVEIHRASYEQYF,TGCAGCGTTGAAATACACAGGGCCTCCTACGAGCAGTACTTC
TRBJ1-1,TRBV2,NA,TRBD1,CASSLQGARTEAFF,TGTGCCAGCAGCCTACAGGGGGCGCGAACTGAAGCTTTCTTT
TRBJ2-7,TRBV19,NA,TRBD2,CASSIVASGGAYEQYF,TGTGCCAGTAGTATAGTGGCTAGCGGGGGAGCCTACGAGCAGTACTTC
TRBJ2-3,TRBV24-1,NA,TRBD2,CATSELAPGGTDTQYF,TGTGCCACCAGTGAACTAGCGCCCGGAGGGACAGATACGCAGTATTTT
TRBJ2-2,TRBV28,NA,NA,CASSLTGSNTGELFF,TGTGCCAGCAGCCTGACAGGTTCGAACACCGGGGAGCTGTTTTTT
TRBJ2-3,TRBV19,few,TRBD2,CASSPWGTRGTDTQYF,TGTGCCAGTAGTCCCTGGGGGACTAGGGGTACAGATACGCAGTATTTT
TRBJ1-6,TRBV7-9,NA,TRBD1,CASSLTDRAGSPLHF,TGTGCCAGCAGCTTGACCGACAGGGCTGGTTCACCCCTCCACTTT
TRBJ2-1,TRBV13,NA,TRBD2,CASSGPRTSGSYNEQFF,TGTGCCAGCAGCGGACCCCGGACTAGCGGTTCCTACAATGAGCAGTTCTTC
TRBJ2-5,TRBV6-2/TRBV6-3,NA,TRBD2,CASSYVWREVKTQYF,TGTGCCAGCAGTTACGTCTGGCGGGAGGTGAAGACCCAGTACTTC
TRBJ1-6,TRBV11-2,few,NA,CASSLAGQSNSPLHF,TGTGCCAGCAGCTTAGCAGGACAGAGTAATTCACCCCTCCACTTT
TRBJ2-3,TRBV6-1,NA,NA,CASSEGRGTDTQYF,TGTGCCAGCAGTGAAGGTCGTGGCACAGATACGCAGTATTTT
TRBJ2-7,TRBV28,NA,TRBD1,CASRMDRHGEQYF,TGTGCCAGCAGAATGGACAGGCATGGCGAGCAGTACTTC
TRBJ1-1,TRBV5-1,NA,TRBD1,CASSLYRGKTEAFF,TGCGCCAGCAGCCTGTACAGGGGTAAGACTGAAGCTTTCTTT
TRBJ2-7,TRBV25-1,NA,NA,CASSGPYEQYF,TGTGCCAGCAGTGGGCCCTACGAGCAGTACTTC
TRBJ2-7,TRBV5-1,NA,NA,CASSLGGSRWEQYF,TGCGCCAGCAGCTTGGGCGGCAGTAGATGGGAGCAGTACTTC
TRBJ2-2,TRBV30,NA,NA,CASQDSTGELFF,TGTGCCTCTCAGGATTCCACCGGGGAGCTGTTTTTT
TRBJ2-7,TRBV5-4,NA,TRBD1,CASSMGQPSYEQYF,TGTGCCAGCAGCATGGGACAGCCCTCCTACGAGCAGTACTTC
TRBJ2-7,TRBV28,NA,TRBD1,CAIRLRDRAYEQYF,TGTGCCATTAGGCTCCGGGACAGGGCGTACGAGCAGTACTTC
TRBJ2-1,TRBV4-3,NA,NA,CASSQEGQNYNEQFF,TGCGCCAGCAGCCAAGAGGGGCAGAACTACAATGAGCAGTTCTTC
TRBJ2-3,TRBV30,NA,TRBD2,CASSSGLNTDTQYF,TGTGCCTCTTCTAGCGGGTTAAACACAGATACGCAGTATTTT
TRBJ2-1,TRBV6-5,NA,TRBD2,CASEGLAVFYNEQFF,TGTGCCAGCGAGGGACTAGCGGTTTTTTACAATGAGCAGTTCTTC
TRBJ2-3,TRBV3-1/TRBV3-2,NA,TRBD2,CASSQSVSSGRDGDTQYF,TGTGCCAGCAGCCAAAGCGTGAGTAGCGGGAGGGATGGGGATACGCAGTATTTT
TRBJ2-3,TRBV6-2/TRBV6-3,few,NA,CASSSPPTDTQYF,TGTGCCAGCAGTTCCCCTCCCACAGATACGCAGTATTTT
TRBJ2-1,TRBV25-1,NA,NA,CASRPRDLAYNEQFF,TGTGCCAGCAGACCCCGGGATTTGGCCTACAATGAGCAGTTCTTC
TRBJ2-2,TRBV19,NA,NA,CASMVGGVSTGELFF,TGTGCCAGTATGGTCGGGGGAGTTAGCACCGGGGAGCTGTTTTTT
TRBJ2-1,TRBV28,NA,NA,CASIGQIKYNEQFF,TGTGCCAGCATCGGACAGATAAAATACAATGAGCAGTTCTTC
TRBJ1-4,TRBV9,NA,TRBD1,CASSAQPGTGGGEKLFF,TGTGCCAGCAGCGCCCAACCCGGGACAGGGGGAGGTGAAAAACTGTTTTTT
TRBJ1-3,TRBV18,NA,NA,CASSPPPAGGDGNTIYF,TGTGCCAGCTCACCACCCCCGGCGGGGGGCGACGGAAACACCATATATTTT
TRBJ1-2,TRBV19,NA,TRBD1,CASRRDRNNYGYTF,TGTGCCAGTAGAAGGGACAGGAATAACTATGGCTACACCTTC
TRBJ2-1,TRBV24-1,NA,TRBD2,CATSDRVTSGRRNEQFF,TGTGCCACCAGTGATCGGGTGACTAGCGGGAGACGGAATGAGCAGTTCTTC
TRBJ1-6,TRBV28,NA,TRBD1,CASVTGGYNSPLHF,TGTGCCAGCGTCACAGGGGGTTATAATTCACCCCTCCACTTT
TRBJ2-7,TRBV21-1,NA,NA,CASSKGVEGTLNYEQYF,TGTGCCAGCAGCAAAGGGGTCGAGGGGACACTAAACTACGAGCAGTACTTC
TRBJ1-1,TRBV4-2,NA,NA,CASSQGGVNTEAFF,TGTGCCAGCAGCCAGGGGGGAGTGAACACTGAAGCTTTCTTT
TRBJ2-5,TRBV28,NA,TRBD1,CASTQTGGDGETQYF,TGTGCCAGCACCCAGACAGGGGGCGACGGCGAGACCCAGTACTTC
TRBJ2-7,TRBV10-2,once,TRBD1,CASSEGQGAYEQYF,TGCGCCAGCAGCGAGGGGCAGGGGGCGTACGAGCAGTACTTC
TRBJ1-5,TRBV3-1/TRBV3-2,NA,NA,CASSQGGGRQPQHF,TGTGCCAGCAGCCAAGGGGGGGGGCGCCAGCCCCAGCATTTT
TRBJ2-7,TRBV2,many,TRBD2,CASSGEGVGSYEQYF,TGTGCCAGCAGTGGGGAGGGAGTGGGTTCCTACGAGCAGTACTTC